The 21 T cell receptor beta chains below all came from one sample that was sequenced in a study of CD4 and CD8 cells across lung adenocarcinoma regions. TCRdb processed the PCR reads anew with MiXCR; each CDR3 protein has one entry. Of nearly 11,000 distinct CDR3 sequences listed, approximately 50% are singletons. Sequenced input: CD8+ T cells from the margin of a lung tumor. The source of these receptors is a male donor with lung adenocarcinoma. The CD4 and CD8 labels of this study may be unreliable.

Turning to this clonotype: At one end the junction does not follow the germline gene, possibly because of a read error. The chain uses TRBV6-1 and TRBJ2-4; D possibly corresponds to TRBD2 (6 bases). CDR3 length: 15 amino acids. The germline V gene encodes CDR1 MNHNS and CDR2 SASEGT. CDR3 nucleotide sequence: TGTGCCCGCTCCACAGTGGGGTTAGCGGAAAACATGCAGTACTTC. Its translation: CARSTVGLAENMQYF.

The chain couples TRBV6-1 to TRBJ2-1, with D perhaps TRBD1 or TRBD2 (5 bases each). The closer fit of TRBJ2-5 to the DNA end suggests the J call may be wrong. The CDR3 is 16 amino acids. Germline V gene sequence: CDR1 MNHNS, CDR2 SASEGT. DNA of the CDR3: TGTGCCAGCAGTGGGGCTCGACTCAGGGCGGGTGAGACCCAGTACTTC. As protein: CASSGARLRAGETQYF.

V is TRBV6-5 and J is TRBJ1-5, with D hard to call. The CDR3 extends over 13 amino acids. Between the trimmed V and J ends, which lost 7 bases and 7 bases, there was a span of 14 bases. CDR1 is MNHEY, CDR2 SVGAGI, per germline. The CDR3 is CASKFDFAQPQHF. The CDR3 region has the DNA TGTGCCAGCAAGTTTGATTTCGCACAGCCCCAGCATTTT.

As regards this clonotype: One end of the junction fails to match germline, which may point to a read error. V usage is TRBV6-1 and J usage is TRBJ2-2; D not certain. The CDR3 extends over 15 amino acids. Germline CDR1 reads MNHNS; CDR2 reads SASEGT. CDR3 sequence: CASSGRPVGTDELYF. CDR3 in DNA: TGTGCCAGCAGCGGACGGCCGGTTGGCACCGATGAGCTGTATTTT.

As for this clonotype: A read error may produce the germline difference seen at one junction end. The chain is built from TRBV6-1 and TRBJ2-1; D may correspond to TRBD1 or TRBD2 (6 bases each). The DNA end is more similar to TRBJ2-5, so the J call may be wrong. CDR3 length equals 14 residues. Germline V gives CDR1 MNHNS, CDR2 SASEGT. The CDR3 is CASIGGGDRDTQYF. The CDR3 region has the DNA TGTGCGAGCATCGGGGGCGGAGACCGAGACACCCAGTACTTC.

A remark on this clonotype: A junction boundary mismatches the germline segment, possibly from a read error. The V and J genes are TRBV6-1 and TRBJ2-5; 7 nucleotides match TRBD1. Germline V gene lookup returns CDR1 MNHNS and CDR2 SASEGT. The CDR3 spans 16 residues. The CDR3 protein is CASRGEGGRDPETQYF. Here the CDR3 DNA reads TGTGCCAGCAGGGGGGAAGGGGGCCGCGACCCAGAGACGCAGTACTTC.

This clonotype was detected only once. One junction end does not reproduce the germline sequence, and a read error may be involved. The V gene is TRBV6-1, the J gene TRBJ2-5; 10 bases map to TRBD1. Germline CDR1 MNHNS, CDR2 SASEGT. The CDR3 is 16 amino acids. This CDR3 is CASSEAGTGVRETQYF. The CDR3 bases are TGTGCCAGCAGTGAAGCCGGGACAGGGGTTCGGGAGACCCAGTACTTT.

The rearrangement uses TRBV6-5 and TRBJ1-1; D gene ambiguous. V was trimmed by 3 bases and J by 1 base, leaving 6 bases between them. Germline CDR1 is MNHEY and CDR2 is SVGAGI. The length of the CDR3 is 13 residues. CDR3 DNA sequence: TGTGCCAGCAGTTATTCATCGAACACTGAAGCTTTCTTT. Translation: CASSYSSNTEAFF.

This clonotype was seen many times. The chain joins TRBV5-6 to TRBJ2-1; possible D gene TRBD2, 7 bases. Deletions cut 5 bases from V and 10 bases from J, with 13 bases between. This CDR3 spans 12 amino acids. CDR1 SGHDT and CDR2 YYEEEE come from the germline V gene. This CDR3 is CASREKGGEQFF. The CDR3, as DNA: TGTGCCAGCAGGGAAAAGGGGGGGGAGCAGTTCTTC. The entire variable domain, with the rest obtained from reference TRBV5-6 and TRBJ2-1, is as follows: DAGVTQSPTHLIKTRGQQVTLRCSPKSGHDTVSWYQQALGQGPQFIFQYYEEEERQRGNFPDRFSGHQFPNYSSELNVNALLLGDSALYLCASREKGGEQFFGPGTRLTVL.

The chain carries TRBV27 and TRBJ2-1; 12 bases are a match to TRBD2. CDR3 length: 16 amino acids. Germline V CDR1 and CDR2: MNHEY, SMNVEV (reference sequence). Trimming at V came to 6 bases and at J to 9 bases, leaving 12 bases not matched to a gene. The CDR3 loop reads CASRKAGLAGRGEQFF. In DNA, the CDR3 is TGTGCCAGCAGGAAAGCTGGACTAGCGGGGCGGGGTGAGCAGTTCTTC.

The chain carries TRBV6-1 and TRBJ2-1, with TRBD2 identical over 7 bases. This CDR3 contains 13 residues. V trimming: 6 bases; J trimming: 9 bases; junction bases outside the gene matches: 8. Germline CDR1 MNHNS, CDR2 SASEGT. CDR3 bases: TGTGCCAGCAGCGGGGTGGGAGGGCGTGAGCAGTTCTTC. Encoded protein: CASSGVGGREQFF.

This clonotype has more than one count but fewer than ten. An end of the junction does not agree with germline; a read error may underlie this. The chain uses TRBV6-1 and TRBJ2-3; possibly TRBD1 or TRBD2 for D (5 bases each). The CDR3 loop spans 16 amino acids. Germline lookup yields CDR1 MNHNS and CDR2 SASEGT. In nucleotides, the CDR3 is TGTGCCAGCAGTGAAGCGGGGACGTGGGCCAGGGATACGCAGTATTTC. This encodes CASSEAGTWARDTQYF.

With respect to this clonotype: One end of the junction fails to match germline, which may point to a read error. The chain employs TRBV10-1 and TRBJ2-5; a possible D gene is TRBD1 (6 bases). The CDR3 runs to 16 residues. Germline CDR1 is WNHNN and CDR2 is SYGVQD (reference sequence). CDR3 coding DNA: TGTGCCAGCCTGCTTCCCGAGGGCCGGGACACAGATACCCAGTATTTC. Protein product: CASLLPEGRDTDTQYF.

CDR3 region: CASSRNRGRDEQFF. In DNA, the CDR3 is TGTGCCAGCAGCCGAAACAGGGGGCGGGATGAGCAGTTCTTC. This rearrangement joins TRBV14 to TRBJ2-1; 9 bases line up with TRBD1. Trimming took 4 bases from V and 8 from J; bases not matched to a gene: 6. The germline V gene has CDR1 SGHDN and CDR2 FVKESK. This CDR3 contains 14 residues.

The chain uses TRBV6-1 and TRBJ1-4; TRBD1 is a possible D gene (6 bases). V dropped 6 bases and J dropped 0 bases, with 14 bases sitting between them. The CDR3 has 16 residues. Germline V CDR1 and CDR2: MNHNS, SASEGT. CDR3 nucleotides: TGTGCCAGCAGAGCACAGGGTCGGGCAACTAATGAAAAACTGTTTTTT. This codes for CASRAQGRATNEKLFF.

This clonotype was seen at least ten times. This rearrangement joins TRBV10-1 to TRBJ2-1; D could derive from TRBD1 or TRBD2 (5 bases each). There are 13 residues in the CDR3. Trimming cost V 9 bases and J 6 bases, with 15 bases left between them. Germline V gene data show CDR1 as WNHNN and CDR2 as SYGVQD (reference sequence). The CDR3 region is CASEWRTTNEQFF. As DNA, the CDR3 is TGCGCCAGTGAATGGAGGACAACCAATGAGCAGTTCTTC.

This clonotype ranks as medium-sized. The chain employs TRBV6-1 and TRBJ2-1; 9 bases align to TRBD2. The V gene's germline CDR1 is MNHNS and CDR2 SASEGT. The CDR3 loop spans 15 amino acids. V shed 7 bases, J shed 5 bases, and the junction held 9 bases outside the gene matches. The CDR3 region is CASTHPTSGNNEQFF. CDR3 coding DNA: TGTGCCAGCACCCACCCGACTAGCGGAAACAATGAGCAGTTCTTC.

The V and J genes are TRBV6-1 and TRBJ2-5; 8 bases fit TRBD2. The DNA end is a closer match to TRBJ2-7, so the J assignment may be wrong. The CDR3 has 14 amino acids. Germline loops: CDR1 MNHNS, CDR2 SASEGT. For the CDR3, the DNA is TGTGCCAGCAGTGATGCGGGGGGTCAGGACGAGCAGTACTTC. Its protein product is CASSDAGGQDEQYF.

The CDR3 DNA is TGCGCCAGCAGTTCCCGGAGTGAGCAGTTCTTC. This gives the protein CASSSRSEQFF. This chain links TRBV10-2 with TRBJ2-1; D is uncertain. The germline V and J ends were trimmed by 5 bases and 9 bases, with 8 bases remaining between them. Germline V CDR1 and CDR2: WSHSY, SAAADI. The CDR3 is 11 residues long.

As to this clonotype: Germline is not matched at one junction end, which may reflect a read error. In nucleotides, the CDR3 is TGTGCCAGCAGTTACTCGATAGGGGGGGGGGCCAAAGATACGCAGTATTTC. Translation gives CASSYSIGGGAKDTQYF. The chain recombines TRBV6-5 with TRBJ2-4; D perhaps matches TRBD2 (7 bases). CDR3 length: 17 residues. Germline loops: CDR1 MNHEY, CDR2 SVGAGI.

The genes are TRBV6-1 and TRBJ2-1, with 12 bases aligning to TRBD2. The J call may be incorrect, as the DNA end agrees better with TRBJ2-2. Germline V gives CDR1 MNHNS, CDR2 SASEGT. The CDR3 sequence is 16 residues long. The CDR3 coding sequence is TGTGCCAGCAGTGAAACGTGGACTAGCGGGACCGATGAGCTGTTTTTT. Protein sequence: CASSETWTSGTDELFF.